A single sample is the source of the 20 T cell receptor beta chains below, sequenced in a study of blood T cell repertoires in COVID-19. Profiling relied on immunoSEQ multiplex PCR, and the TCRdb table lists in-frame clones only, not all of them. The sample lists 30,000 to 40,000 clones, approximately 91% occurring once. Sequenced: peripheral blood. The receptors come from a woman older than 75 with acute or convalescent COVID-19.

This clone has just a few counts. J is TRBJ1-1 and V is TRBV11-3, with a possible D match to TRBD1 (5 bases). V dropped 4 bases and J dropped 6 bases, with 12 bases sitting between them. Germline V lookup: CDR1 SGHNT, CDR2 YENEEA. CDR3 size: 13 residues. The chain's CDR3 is CASSSDRKAEAFF. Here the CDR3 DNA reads TGTGCCAGCAGCTCTGACAGAAAGGCTGAAGCTTTCTTT.

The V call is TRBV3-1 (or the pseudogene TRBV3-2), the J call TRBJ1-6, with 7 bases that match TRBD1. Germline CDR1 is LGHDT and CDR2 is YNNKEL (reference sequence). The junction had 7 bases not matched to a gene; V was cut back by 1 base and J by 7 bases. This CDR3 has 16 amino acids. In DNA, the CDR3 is TGTGCCAGCAGCCAAGTGACAGGGAGAATAAATTCACCCCTCCACTTT. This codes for CASSQVTGRINSPLHF.

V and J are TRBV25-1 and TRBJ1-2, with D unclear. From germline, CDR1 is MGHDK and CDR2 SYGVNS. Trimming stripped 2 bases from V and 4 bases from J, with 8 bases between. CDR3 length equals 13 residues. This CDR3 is CASSESRLYGYTF. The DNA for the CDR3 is TGTGCCAGCAGTGAAAGCAGACTCTATGGCTACACCTTC.

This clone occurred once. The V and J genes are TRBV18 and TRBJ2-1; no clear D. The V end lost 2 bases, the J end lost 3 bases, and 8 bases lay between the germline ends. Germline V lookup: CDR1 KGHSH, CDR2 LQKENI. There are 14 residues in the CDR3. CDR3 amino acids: CASSPYPDYNEQFF. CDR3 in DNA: TGTGCCAGCTCACCATATCCAGACTACAATGAGCAGTTCTTC. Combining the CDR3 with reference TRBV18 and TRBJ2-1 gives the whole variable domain NAGVMQNPRHLVRRRGQEARLRCSPMKGHSHVYWYRQLPEEGLKFMVYLQKENIIDESGMPKERFSAEFPKEGPSILRIQQVVRGDSAAYFCASSPYPDYNEQFFGPGTRLTVL.

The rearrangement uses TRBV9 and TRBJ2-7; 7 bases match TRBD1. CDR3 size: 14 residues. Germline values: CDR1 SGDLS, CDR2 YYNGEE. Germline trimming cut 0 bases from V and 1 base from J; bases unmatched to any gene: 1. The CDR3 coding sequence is TGTGCCAGCAGCGTAGGGGGACAGTCCTACGAGCAGTACTTC. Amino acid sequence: CASSVGGQSYEQYF.

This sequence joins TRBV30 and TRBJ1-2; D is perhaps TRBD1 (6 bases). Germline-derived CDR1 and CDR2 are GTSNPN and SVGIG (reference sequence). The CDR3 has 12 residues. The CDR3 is CALRDTNYGYTF. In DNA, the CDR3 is TGTGCGCTTCGGGACACCAACTATGGCTACACCTTC.

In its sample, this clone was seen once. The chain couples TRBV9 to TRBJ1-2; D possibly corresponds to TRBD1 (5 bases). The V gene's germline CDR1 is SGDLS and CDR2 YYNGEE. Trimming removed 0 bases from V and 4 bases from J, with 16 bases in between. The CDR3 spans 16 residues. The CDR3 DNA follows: TGTGCCAGCAGCGTAGAGACAGCGTCCGCAGGCTATGGCTACACCTTC. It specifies CASSVETASAGYGYTF.

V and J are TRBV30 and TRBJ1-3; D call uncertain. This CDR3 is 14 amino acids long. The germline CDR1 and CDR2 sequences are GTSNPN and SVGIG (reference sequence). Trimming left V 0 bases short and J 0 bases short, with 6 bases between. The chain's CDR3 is CAWSVRVSGNTIYF. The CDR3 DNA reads TGTGCCTGGAGTGTACGAGTCTCTGGAAACACCATATATTTT.

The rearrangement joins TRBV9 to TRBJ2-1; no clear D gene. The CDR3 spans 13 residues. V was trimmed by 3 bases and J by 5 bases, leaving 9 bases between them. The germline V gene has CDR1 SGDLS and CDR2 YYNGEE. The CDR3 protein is CASSAIADNEQFF. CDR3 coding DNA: TGTGCCAGCAGCGCTATAGCAGACAATGAGCAGTTCTTC.

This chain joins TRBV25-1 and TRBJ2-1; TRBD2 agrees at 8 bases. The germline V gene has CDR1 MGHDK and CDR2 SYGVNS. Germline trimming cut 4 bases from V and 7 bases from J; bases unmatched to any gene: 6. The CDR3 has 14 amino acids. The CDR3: CASSVGGARNEQFF. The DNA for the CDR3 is TGTGCCAGCAGTGTCGGGGGGGCTCGGAATGAGCAGTTCTTC.

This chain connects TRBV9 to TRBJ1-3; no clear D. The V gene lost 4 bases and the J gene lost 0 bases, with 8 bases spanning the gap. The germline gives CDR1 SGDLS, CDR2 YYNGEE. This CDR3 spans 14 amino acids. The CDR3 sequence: CASSYQDSGNTIYF. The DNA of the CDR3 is TGTGCCAGCAGCTATCAGGACTCTGGAAACACCATATATTTT.

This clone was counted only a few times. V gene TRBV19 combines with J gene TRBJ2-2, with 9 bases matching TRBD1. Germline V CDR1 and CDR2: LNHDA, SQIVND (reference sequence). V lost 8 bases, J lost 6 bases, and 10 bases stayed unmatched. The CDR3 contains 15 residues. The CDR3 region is CASSLRDRVAGELFF. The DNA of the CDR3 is TGTGCCAGTTCTCTCCGGGACAGGGTGGCCGGGGAGCTGTTTTTT.

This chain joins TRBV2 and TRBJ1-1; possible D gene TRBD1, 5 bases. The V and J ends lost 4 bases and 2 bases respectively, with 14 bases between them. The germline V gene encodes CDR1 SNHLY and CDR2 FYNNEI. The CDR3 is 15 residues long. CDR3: CASSVAGTGNTEAFF. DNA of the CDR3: TGTGCCAGCAGTGTGGCAGGGACTGGTAACACTGAAGCTTTCTTT.

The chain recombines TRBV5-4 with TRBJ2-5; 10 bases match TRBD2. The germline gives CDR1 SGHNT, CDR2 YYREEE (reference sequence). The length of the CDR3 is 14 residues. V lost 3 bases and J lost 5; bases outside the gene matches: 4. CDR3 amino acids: CASSSLLAGETQYF. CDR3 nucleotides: TGTGCCAGCAGCTCATTACTAGCGGGGGAGACCCAGTACTTC. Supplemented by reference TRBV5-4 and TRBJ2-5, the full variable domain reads ETGVTQSPTHLIKTRGQQVTLRCSSQSGHNTVSWYQQALGQGPQFIFQYYREEENGRGNFPPRFSGLQFPNYSSELNVNALELDDSALYLCASSSLLAGETQYFGPGTRLLVL.

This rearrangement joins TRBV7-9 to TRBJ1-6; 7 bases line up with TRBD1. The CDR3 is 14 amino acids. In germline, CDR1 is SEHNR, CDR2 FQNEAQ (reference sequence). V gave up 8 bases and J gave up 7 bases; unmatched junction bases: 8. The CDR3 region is CASGDQGENSPLHF. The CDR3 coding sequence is TGTGCCAGCGGGGACCAGGGGGAAAATTCACCCCTCCACTTT.

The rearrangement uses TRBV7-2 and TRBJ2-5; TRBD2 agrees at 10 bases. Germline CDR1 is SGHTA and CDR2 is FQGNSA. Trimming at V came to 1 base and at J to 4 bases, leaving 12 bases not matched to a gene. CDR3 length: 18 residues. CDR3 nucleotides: TGTGCCAGCAGCTTAGTCGGGGCTAGCGGGGGCCTGATAGAGACCCAGTACTTC. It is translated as CASSLVGASGGLIETQYF.

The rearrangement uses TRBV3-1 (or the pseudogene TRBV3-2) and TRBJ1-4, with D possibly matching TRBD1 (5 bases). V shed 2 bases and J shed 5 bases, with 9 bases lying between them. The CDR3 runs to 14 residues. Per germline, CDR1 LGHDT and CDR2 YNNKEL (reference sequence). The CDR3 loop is CASSQRTRNEKLFF. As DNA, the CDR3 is TGTGCCAGCAGCCAACGGACAAGGAATGAAAAACTGTTTTTT.

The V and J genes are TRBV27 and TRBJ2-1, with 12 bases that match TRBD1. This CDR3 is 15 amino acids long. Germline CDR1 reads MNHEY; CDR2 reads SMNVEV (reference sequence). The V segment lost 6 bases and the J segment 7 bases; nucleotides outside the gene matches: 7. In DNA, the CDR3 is TGTGCCAGCAGAACGGGACAGGGGGCGAGGAATGAGCAGTTCTTC. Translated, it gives CASRTGQGARNEQFF.

The CDR3 nucleotides are TGTGCCAGCAGTTACACTAGAAACTACGAGCAGTACTTC. Translated: CASSYTRNYEQYF. V gene TRBV6-2 or TRBV6-3 combines with J gene TRBJ2-7; D perhaps matches TRBD2 (5 bases). CDR3 length equals 13 residues. Germline-derived CDR1 and CDR2 are MNHEY and SVGEGT. Trimming left V 2 bases short and J 3 bases short, with 8 bases between.

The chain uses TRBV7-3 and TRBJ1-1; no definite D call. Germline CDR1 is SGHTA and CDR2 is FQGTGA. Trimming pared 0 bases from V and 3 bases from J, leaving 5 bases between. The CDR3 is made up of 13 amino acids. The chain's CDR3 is CASSLTTDTEAFF. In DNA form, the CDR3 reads TGTGCCAGCAGCTTAACCACGGACACTGAAGCTTTCTTT.